Here is one T cell receptor beta chain with its context. V dropped 1 base and J dropped 8; count of bases not matched to a gene: 7. CDR1 is SGHAT, CDR2 FQNNGV, per germline. The CDR3 is 14 amino acids. The source of the sample is a study of blood T cell repertoires in COVID-19. Study-level background: Sample material is recorded as cDNA or gDNA derived from T cells, B-cell-depleted T cells, or PBMCs.

Under the authors' procedure: Amplification from reference gene primers served as the basis for estimated nucleated cell counts. The repertoire was sequenced with immunoSEQ multiplex PCR; TCRdb's copy has only in-frame clones and lacks some. From that table come the V and J calls and clone size; the DNA was used to work out D and trimming. The table shows around 150,000 clones, with around 81% occurring only once. The sequenced sample was peripheral blood. This clonotype was sampled from a woman aged 55-69 years with active or convalescent COVID-19. This rearrangement joins TRBV11-2 to TRBJ1-2; 7 bases agree with TRBD1. The DNA of the CDR3 is TGTGCCAGCAGCTTAGTCCGGGACAGTGGGGGCTACACCTTC. This encodes CASSLVRDSGGYTF.